Below, 26 T cell receptor beta chains from the same sample are listed, as sequenced in a study of CD8+ T cells in alopecia areata. Treatment here: oral pan-JAK inhibitor, 5-10 mg twice daily. RNA was isolated and reverse transcribed to cDNA, the sequencing template. Only in-frame clones appear in the TCRdb table, and some are missing; sequencing was by immunoSEQ multiplex PCR. The repertoire has about 99,000 clones, more than 75% of them found once; the top ten carry 11%. The specimen comprised CD8+ T cells sorted from blood, sampled at roughly week 30, from a patient treated with tofacitinib. All receptors derive from a human donor with alopecia areata.

This chain joins TRBV10-3 and TRBJ1-1, with a weak D call TRBD1 (6 bases). Trimming pared 4 bases from V and 5 bases from J, leaving 8 bases between. The CDR3 spans 12 residues. The germline V gene has CDR1 ENHRY and CDR2 SYGVKD. The CDR3 loop is CAISAGATEAFF. The DNA of the CDR3 is TGTGCCATCAGTGCAGGGGCGACTGAAGCTTTCTTT.

This clone was counted a few times. The chain has TRBV7-9 and TRBJ1-1; TRBD1 aligns across 9 bases. V gave up 5 bases and J gave up 4 bases; unmatched junction bases: 8. The germline CDR1 and CDR2 sequences are SEHNR and FQNEAQ (reference sequence). The CDR3 runs 15 residues. CDR3 sequence reads: CASSATGTGTTEAFF. The CDR3 DNA reads TGTGCCAGCAGCGCTACCGGGACAGGGACCACTGAAGCTTTCTTT. Together with reference TRBV7-9 and TRBJ1-1, the CDR3 gives the full variable domain: DTGVSQNPRHKITKRGQNVTFRCDPISEHNRLYWYRQTLGQGPEFLTYFQNEAQLEKSRLLSDRFSAERPKGSFSTLEIQRTEQGDSAMYLCASSATGTGTTEAFFGQGTRLTVV.

This chain uses TRBV7-9 with TRBJ1-1; 8 bases are shared with TRBD1. The CDR3 runs 16 residues. V lost 3 bases to trimming and J lost 3 bases; unmatched junction nucleotides: 9. CDR1 is SEHNR, CDR2 FQNEAQ, per germline (reference sequence). CDR3 loop: CASSFPDGQGYTEAFF. CDR3 sequence (DNA): TGTGCCAGCAGCTTCCCGGACGGACAGGGCTACACTGAAGCTTTCTTT.

CDR3 coding DNA: TGTGCCAGCAGTGTGGACAGGGCGGAAAGCACCGGGGAGCTGTTTTTT. Translated: CASSVDRAESTGELFF. This chain uses TRBV6-6 with TRBJ2-2; TRBD1 agrees at 8 bases. Per germline, CDR1 MNHNY and CDR2 SVGAGI (reference sequence). The CDR3 length is 16 residues. The ends lost 5 bases at V and 4 bases at J; junction bases unmatched: 9.

The J gene is TRBJ1-2, the V gene TRBV6-5, with unresolved D. Looked up from germline, CDR1 is MNHEY and CDR2 is SVGAGI. This CDR3 contains 14 residues. V lost 4 bases and J lost 0, with 9 bases in between. Written as DNA, the CDR3 is TGTGCCAGCAGTTGGGTCAGATCTAACTATGGCTACACCTTC. It codes for CASSWVRSNYGYTF.

In this sample, this clone turned up a few times. The chain joins TRBV6-5 to TRBJ2-5; 10 bases match TRBD1. Germline V gene lookup returns CDR1 MNHEY and CDR2 SVGAGI. The V segment lost 6 bases and the J segment 4 bases; nucleotides outside the gene matches: 8. The CDR3 is 15 amino acids. CDR3 sequence reads: CASRDRGRFRETQYF. The CDR3 nucleotides are TGTGCCAGCAGGGACAGGGGGAGATTCCGAGAGACCCAGTACTTC.

The chain carries TRBV27 and TRBJ1-2; 7 nucleotides agree with TRBD1. Trimming cost V 4 bases and J 0 bases; bases outside gene matches: 11. The germline V gene has CDR1 MNHEY and CDR2 SMNVEV (reference sequence). The CDR3 has 17 amino acids. This chain's CDR3 is CASSSLRTGNTNYGYTF. DNA for the CDR3: TGTGCCAGCAGTTCGCTCCGGACAGGCAACACTAACTATGGCTACACCTTC.

V usage is TRBV7-8 and J usage is TRBJ2-3; 8 positions agree with TRBD1. From germline, CDR1 is SGHVS and CDR2 FQNEAQ. Trimming removed 5 bases from V and 6 bases from J; junction bases left unmatched: 10. The length of the CDR3 is 15 residues. The DNA for the CDR3 is TGTGCCAGCAGCCCAGAGGCAGGGGGCCTGGATACGCAGTATTTT. Translating it yields CASSPEAGGLDTQYF.

The chain has TRBV27 and TRBJ2-1; D might be TRBD2 (5 bases). The CDR3 extends over 12 amino acids. The germline gives CDR1 MNHEY, CDR2 SMNVEV (reference sequence). V lost 4 bases and J lost 6, with 7 bases in between. The DNA of the CDR3 is TGTGCCAGCAGTTCCGGGGTCAATGAGCAGTTCTTC. This gives the protein CASSSGVNEQFF.

The CDR3 bases are TGTGCCAGCAGTTTACCAGGAAACATTCAGTACTTC. This encodes CASSLPGNIQYF. This chain connects TRBV27 to TRBJ2-4; D is undetermined. Germline V gene lookup returns CDR1 MNHEY and CDR2 SMNVEV (reference sequence). CDR3 length: 12 residues. V lost 2 bases and J 6 bases, leaving 5 bases between the germline ends.

J is TRBJ2-1 and V is TRBV9; D may be TRBD2 (5 bases). Trimming stripped 3 bases from V and 7 bases from J, with 14 bases between. The CDR3 runs to 14 residues. Per the germline V gene, CDR1 is SGDLS and CDR2 is YYNGEE. CDR3 region: CASSASGLGNEQFF. The CDR3 DNA reads as TGTGCCAGCAGCGCGTCCGGACTTGGGAATGAGCAGTTCTTC. Variable domain in full (rest from reference TRBV9 and TRBJ2-1): DSGVTQTPKHLITATGQRVTLRCSPRSGDLSVYWYQQSLDQGLQFLIQYYNGEERAKGNILERFSAQQFPDLHSELNLSSLELGDSALYFCASSASGLGNEQFFGPGTRLTVL.

This chain uses TRBV10-3 with TRBJ2-1, with 7 bases matching TRBD2. CDR3 length: 16 residues. After removal of 2 bases from V and 4 bases from J, the junction contained 8 bases not matched to a gene. The germline V gene encodes CDR1 ENHRY and CDR2 SYGVKD. CDR3 nucleotide sequence: TGTGCCATCAGTGAGACTTGGGCGGGGGAATACAATGAGCAGTTCTTC. It translates to CAISETWAGEYNEQFF.

The chain is built from TRBV27 and TRBJ1-1; a possible D gene is TRBD1 (6 bases). V was cut by 2 bases and J by 6 bases, with 10 bases left in between. Germline V gives CDR1 MNHEY, CDR2 SMNVEV (reference sequence). The CDR3 length is 13 residues. CDR3 in DNA: TGTGCCAGCAGTTTAGGGGGCAAGGCTGAAGCTTTCTTT. It codes for CASSLGGKAEAFF.

The rearrangement uses TRBV13 and TRBJ2-5, with D possibly being TRBD1 or TRBD2 (6 bases each). The CDR3 is 15 residues long. Germline loops: CDR1 PRHDT, CDR2 FYEKMQ (reference sequence). Trimming shortened V by 4 bases and J by 5 bases, and 17 bases separated the two germline ends. CDR3 nucleotide sequence: TGTGCCAGCAGCTCGCTAGCGACTCAGGGGGAGACCCAGTACTTC. This sequence encodes CASSSLATQGETQYF.

In DNA, the CDR3 is TGTGCCAGCAGCGAAACAGGGGGCAGGGAAAAACTGTTTTTT. Protein sequence: CASSETGGREKLFF. V is TRBV7-9 and J is TRBJ1-4, with 9 bases aligning to TRBD1. The CDR3 runs 14 residues. Germline values: CDR1 SEHNR, CDR2 FQNEAQ (reference sequence). With V trimmed by 5 bases and J by 8 bases, 6 bases remained unmatched.

The chain uses TRBV27 and TRBJ1-1; D gene ambiguous. CDR3 length: 12 amino acids. Germline lookup yields CDR1 MNHEY and CDR2 SMNVEV (reference sequence). V was pared by 5 bases and J by 4 bases, with 8 bases between. CDR3 sequence: CASSPGRTEAFF. The CDR3 DNA reads TGTGCCAGCAGTCCAGGTCGCACTGAAGCTTTCTTT.

The J gene is TRBJ1-2, the V gene TRBV25-1, with TRBD1 as a possible D gene (5 bases). Germline CDR1 reads MGHDK; CDR2 reads SYGVNS. The CDR3 runs to 12 residues. V gave up 1 base and J gave up 6 bases, with 6 bases separating them. The CDR3 loop reads CASSESGHGYTF. As DNA, the CDR3 is TGTGCCAGCAGTGAATCGGGACATGGCTACACCTTC.

V is TRBV5-4 and J is TRBJ2-5; maybe TRBD2 (5 bases). CDR1 is SGHNT and CDR2 is YYREEE in the germline V gene (reference sequence). This CDR3 is built from 16 residues. The germline V and J ends were trimmed by 4 bases and 5 bases, with 21 bases remaining between them. The CDR3 DNA sequence: TGTGCCAGCAGCCCTGAGGGCCGGAACGGCCAGGAGACCCAGTACTTC. Translation gives CASSPEGRNGQETQYF.

This rearrangement joins TRBV28 to TRBJ2-3; D ambiguous. In germline, CDR1 is MDHEN, CDR2 SYDVKM. V was cut by 2 bases and J by 6 bases, with 12 bases left in between. The CDR3 runs 14 residues. The CDR3 here is CASSLVRSVDTQYF. The CDR3 DNA reads as TGTGCCAGCAGTTTAGTGCGGAGTGTGGATACGCAGTATTTT.

The gene calls are TRBV19 and TRBJ1-5; no definite D call. CDR1 is LNHDA and CDR2 is SQIVND in the germline V gene (reference sequence). The CDR3 has 12 amino acids. The germline V and J ends were trimmed by 3 bases and 9 bases, with 9 bases remaining between them. CDR3 sequence: CASSILGWPQHF. Written as DNA, the CDR3 is TGTGCCAGTAGTATCCTGGGTTGGCCCCAGCATTTT.

V and J are TRBV6-5 and TRBJ2-7; 10 bases agree with TRBD1. The CDR3 extends over 13 amino acids. The germline CDR1 and CDR2 sequences are MNHEY and SVGAGI. The V gene end was trimmed by 7 bases and the J gene end by 4 bases; junction bases not matched to a gene: 4. The CDR3 bases are TGTGCCAGCACTGAGGACAGGGGGTACGAGCAGTACTTC. Its protein product is CASTEDRGYEQYF.

The chain uses TRBV6-1 and TRBJ2-1; 9 positions agree with TRBD2. The CDR3 runs 14 residues. Trimming at V came to 7 bases and at J to 3 bases, leaving 4 bases not matched to a gene. Germline V lookup: CDR1 MNHNS, CDR2 SASEGT. CDR3 nucleotides: TGTGCCAGCACTTTACTAGCGGGCTACAATGAGCAGTTCTTC. Residues: CASTLLAGYNEQFF.

The chain carries TRBV6-5 and TRBJ1-1; the D is unclear. Germline lookup yields CDR1 MNHEY and CDR2 SVGAGI. V shed 5 bases and J shed 6 bases, with 13 bases lying between them. The CDR3 covers 13 residues. In DNA form, the CDR3 reads TGTGCCAGCAGTCTTACCAGAGCCTCTGAAGCTTTCTTT. This encodes CASSLTRASEAFF.

The rearrangement links TRBV5-1 to TRBJ1-3; 11 bases agree with TRBD1. CDR3 length: 14 residues. Per germline, CDR1 SGHRS and CDR2 YFSETQ. Trimming removed 3 bases from V and 7 bases from J; junction bases left unmatched: 3. The CDR3 DNA is TGCGCCAGCAGCTCTGGACAGGGGGCGAACACCATATATTTT. Amino acid sequence: CASSSGQGANTIYF.

The gene calls are TRBV27 and TRBJ2-7; the D gene is possibly TRBD2 (6 bases). The germline gives CDR1 MNHEY, CDR2 SMNVEV (reference sequence). With 6 bases removed from V and 6 bases from J, the gap between germline ends came to 12 bases. The CDR3 totals 12 residues. CDR3 in DNA: TGTGCCAGCAGCTACGGGGGTTCCGAGCAGTACTTC. Translating it yields CASSYGGSEQYF.

V is TRBV14 and J is TRBJ1-3; a weak D match, TRBD1 (5 bases). V dropped 0 bases and J dropped 0 bases, with 18 bases sitting between them. Germline CDR1 reads SGHDN; CDR2 reads FVKESK. The CDR3 totals 19 residues. CDR3 in DNA: TGTGCCAGCAGCCAAGATCTTGAACAGGAGATATACTCTGGAAACACCATATATTTT. Amino acids: CASSQDLEQEIYSGNTIYF.